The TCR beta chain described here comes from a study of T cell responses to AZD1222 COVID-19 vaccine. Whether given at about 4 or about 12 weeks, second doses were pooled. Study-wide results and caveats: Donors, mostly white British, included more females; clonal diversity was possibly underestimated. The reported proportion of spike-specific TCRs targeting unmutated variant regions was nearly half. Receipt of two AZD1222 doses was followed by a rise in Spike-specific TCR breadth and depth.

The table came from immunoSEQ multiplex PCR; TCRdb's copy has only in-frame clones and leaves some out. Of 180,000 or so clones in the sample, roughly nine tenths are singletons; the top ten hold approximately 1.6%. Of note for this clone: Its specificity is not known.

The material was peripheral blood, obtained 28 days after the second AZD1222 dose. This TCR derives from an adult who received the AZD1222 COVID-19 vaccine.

The CDR3 loop reads CASSELLAGGGEQFF. As DNA, the CDR3 is TGTGCCAGCAGTGAACTACTAGCGGGAGGCGGAGAGCAGTTCTTC. This sequence joins TRBV2 and TRBJ2-1; 12 bases fit TRBD2. Trimming took 2 bases from V and 10 from J; bases not matched to a gene: 6. CDR1 and CDR2 (germline): SNHLY, FYNNEI. The CDR3 consists of 15 residues.